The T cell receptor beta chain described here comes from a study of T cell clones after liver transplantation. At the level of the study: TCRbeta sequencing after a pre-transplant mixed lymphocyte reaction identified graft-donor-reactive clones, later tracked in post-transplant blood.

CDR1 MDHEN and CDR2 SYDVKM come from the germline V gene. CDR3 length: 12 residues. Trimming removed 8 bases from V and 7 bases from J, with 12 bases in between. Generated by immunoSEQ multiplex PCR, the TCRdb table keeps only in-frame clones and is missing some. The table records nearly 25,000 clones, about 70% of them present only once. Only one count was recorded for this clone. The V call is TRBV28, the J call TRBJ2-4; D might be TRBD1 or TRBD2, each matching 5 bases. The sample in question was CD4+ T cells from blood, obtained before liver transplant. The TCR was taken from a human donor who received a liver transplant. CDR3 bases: TGTGCCAGCCAGGGTTCGGGGAACATTCAGTACTTC. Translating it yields CASQGSGNIQYF.